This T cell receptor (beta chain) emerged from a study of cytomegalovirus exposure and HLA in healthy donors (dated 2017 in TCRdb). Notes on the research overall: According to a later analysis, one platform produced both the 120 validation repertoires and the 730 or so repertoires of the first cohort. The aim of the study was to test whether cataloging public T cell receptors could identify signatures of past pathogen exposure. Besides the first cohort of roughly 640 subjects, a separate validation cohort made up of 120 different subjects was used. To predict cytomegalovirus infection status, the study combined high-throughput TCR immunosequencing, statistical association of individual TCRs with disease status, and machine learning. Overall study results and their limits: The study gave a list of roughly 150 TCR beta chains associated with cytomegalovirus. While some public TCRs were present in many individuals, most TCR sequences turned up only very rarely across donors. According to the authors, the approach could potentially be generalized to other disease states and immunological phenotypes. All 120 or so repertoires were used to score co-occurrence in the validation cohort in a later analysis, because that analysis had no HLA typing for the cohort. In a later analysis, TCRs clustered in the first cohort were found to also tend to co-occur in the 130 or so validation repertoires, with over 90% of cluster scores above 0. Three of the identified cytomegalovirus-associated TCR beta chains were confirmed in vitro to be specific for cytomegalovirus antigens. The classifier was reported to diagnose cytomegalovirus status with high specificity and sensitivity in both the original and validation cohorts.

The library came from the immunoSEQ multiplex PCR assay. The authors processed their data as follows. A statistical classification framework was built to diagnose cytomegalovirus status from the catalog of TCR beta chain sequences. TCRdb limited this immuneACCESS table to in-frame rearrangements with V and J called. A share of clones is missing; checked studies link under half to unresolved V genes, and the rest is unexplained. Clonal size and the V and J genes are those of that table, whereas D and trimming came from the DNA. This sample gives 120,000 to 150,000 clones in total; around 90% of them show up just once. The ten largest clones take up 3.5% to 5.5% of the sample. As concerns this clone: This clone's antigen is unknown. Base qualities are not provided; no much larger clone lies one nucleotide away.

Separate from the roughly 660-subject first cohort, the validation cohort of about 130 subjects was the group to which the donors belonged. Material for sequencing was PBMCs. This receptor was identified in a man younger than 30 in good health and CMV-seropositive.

The DNA sequence reads TGTGCCAGCAGCCCACAGGGACTAGCGGTCGGGGAGCTGTTTTTT. It translates to CASSPQGLAVGELFF. The chain joins TRBV7-8 to TRBJ2-2; TRBD2 agrees with 11 junctional bases. Trimmed from V: 5 bases; trimmed from J: 7 bases; junction bases lacking a gene match: 6. CDR1 and CDR2 are drawn from the germline V gene: SGHVS, FQNEAQ. The CDR3, cysteine through phenylalanine, is 15 amino acids long. Just CDR3 DNA is preserved here, 45 bases in frame from base 1. Beyond the CDR3, the reference TRBV7-8 and TRBJ2-2 genes provide the residues; the full variable domain reads: GAGVSQSPRYKVAKRGQDVALRCDPISGHVSLFWYQQALGQGPEFLTYFQNEAQLDKSGLPSDRFFAERPEGSVSTLKIQRTQQEDSAVYLCASSPQGLAVGELFFGEGSRLTVL.